Sequencing of this T cell receptor (beta chain) was carried out in a study of blood T cell repertoires in COVID-19. Trimming removed 4 bases from V and 0 bases from J, with 19 bases in between. The germline V gene encodes CDR1 MDHEN and CDR2 SYDVKM. This CDR3 comprises 18 residues. The assay was immunoSEQ multiplex PCR, and TCRdb's table has in-frame clones only and misses some. The sample has 200,000 to 250,000 clones, approximately 90% seen once. This sequence joins TRBV28 and TRBJ1-3; D perhaps matches TRBD1 (6 bases). The sample consisted of PBMCs or T cells enriched from blood (not recorded which). The clonotype originates from a man aged 45-60 years who had been exposed to COVID-19. CDR3 bases: TGTGCCAGCAGTTCTTATGGGACATTTAGGGTCTCTGGAAACACCATATATTTT. Amino acid sequence: CASSSYGTFRVSGNTIYF.